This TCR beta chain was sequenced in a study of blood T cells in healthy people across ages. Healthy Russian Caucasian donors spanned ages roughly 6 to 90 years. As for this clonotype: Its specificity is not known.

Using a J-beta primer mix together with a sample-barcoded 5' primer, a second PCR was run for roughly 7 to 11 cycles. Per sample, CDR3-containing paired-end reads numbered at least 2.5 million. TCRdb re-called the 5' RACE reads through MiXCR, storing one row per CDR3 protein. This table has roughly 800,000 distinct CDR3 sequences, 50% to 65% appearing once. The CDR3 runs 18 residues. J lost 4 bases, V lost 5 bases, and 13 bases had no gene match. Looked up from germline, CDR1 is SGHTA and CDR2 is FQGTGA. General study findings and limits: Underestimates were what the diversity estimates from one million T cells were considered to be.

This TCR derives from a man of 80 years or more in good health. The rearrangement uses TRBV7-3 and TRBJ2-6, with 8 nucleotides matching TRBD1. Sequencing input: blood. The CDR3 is CASSPTRDRRKGANVLTF. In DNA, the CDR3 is TGTGCCAGCAGCCCCACGCGGGACAGGCGAAAGGGGGCCAACGTCCTGACTTTC. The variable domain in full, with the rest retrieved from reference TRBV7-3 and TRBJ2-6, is GAGVSQTPSNKVTEKGKYVELRCDPISGHTALYWYRQSLGQGPEFLIYFQGTGAADDSGLPNDRFFAVRPEGSVSTLKIQRTERGDSAVYLCASSPTRDRRKGANVLTFGAGSRLTVL.